This T cell receptor beta chain was documented in a study of T cell responses to AZD1222 COVID-19 vaccine (dated by TCRdb to the early 2020s). For the wider study: AZD1222 recipients with second doses at about 4 weeks or about 12 weeks were pooled, because spike-specific TCR depth and breadth did not differ between schedules. TCR sequencing covered fewer than 250 trial participants: 200 to 220 given two doses of AZD1222 and 26 given two doses of MenACWY control vaccine. Enrollment into the trials was organized by age into subgroups of 18-55, 56-69 and 70-plus years, and those subgroups contained roughly 140, 27 and 60 TCR-sequenced participants, respectively. Study-level results and caveats: Participants were mostly white British, with more females than males. The authors suggested clonal diversity may have been underestimated. The 56-69-year group was small, and its depth increase did not reach significance, likely because of low power. Spike-specific TCR breadth and depth rose significantly after two AZD1222 doses compared with day 0 and with MenACWY recipients. Conclusions about previously exposed vaccinees are limited because only a handful of AZD1222 recipients were SARS-CoV-2 seropositive at baseline. Reportedly, close to half of the unique spike-specific TCRs recognized epitopes lying outside the regions that are mutated in the B.1.351 and B.1.1.7 variants. The vaccine-associated CD4 TCRs covered the entire spike protein, and the dominant responses fell in regions 160-218 and 743-854. Because no day 14 peak-response samples were available, repertoires were characterized only after the peak T cell response.

Reading from cysteine to phenylalanine, the CDR3 counts 16 amino acids. CDR3 DNA is the only sequence kept; it has 48 bases, read in frame from the first base. CDR1 ENHRY and CDR2 SYGVKD were looked up in the germline V gene. The V and J ends are trimmed by 4 bases and 1 base, leaving 16 bases between them. The CDR3 regions of human TCRbeta chains were analyzed by immunosequencing. Processing in the source paper ran as follows. TCRs in the repertoires were compared against a reference library of SARS-CoV-2-specific TCRs that had been generated with the MIRA antigen-specificity platform. Breadth was defined as the fraction of unique TCRs that were SARS-CoV-2-associated, and depth was defined as the fraction of total T cells that were SARS-CoV-2-associated. Using the MIRA data, every spike-specific TCR was mapped to the spike region that the TCR reacted to and assigned to either a CD4 or a CD8 class. Log10-transformed breadth and depth values were compared by one-way ANOVA with Sidak's multiple comparisons tests. Here the immuneACCESS table is served through TCRdb, limited to in-frame sequences with V and J called. Missing clones are a known gap in these copies; in checked studies unresolved V genes cover under half, and the rest lacks a known reason. The V and J calls and the clone size are those of that table, but D and trimming were determined from the DNA. The sample table lists some 86,000 clones, about 84% of them with a count of one. 22% of the sample goes to the ten largest clones.

The time point label of this sample denotes: baseline before first vaccination. The vaccinee samples were drawn from two UK trials, COV001 and COV002, one of which was a single-blind randomized controlled phase 2/3 trial testing AZD1222 (ChAdOx1 nCoV-19) in healthy adults. For TCRbeta chain sequencing, PBMC samples from trial participants were taken at day 0 and at day 28 after the second dose. Remarks on this clone: The target of this receptor is not known. No quality values exist for individual bases; no much larger clone is one base distant.

The receptor was isolated from an adult in good health. The chain links TRBV10-3 with TRBJ1-2; a tentative D call is TRBD1 (5 bases match). This specimen consisted of peripheral blood, obtained on day 0 of AZD1222 vaccination. The CDR3 has the sequence CAISVSQGLNNYGYTF. The DNA sequence is TGTGCCATCAGTGTTAGCCAGGGACTAAATAACTATGGCTACACCTTC.